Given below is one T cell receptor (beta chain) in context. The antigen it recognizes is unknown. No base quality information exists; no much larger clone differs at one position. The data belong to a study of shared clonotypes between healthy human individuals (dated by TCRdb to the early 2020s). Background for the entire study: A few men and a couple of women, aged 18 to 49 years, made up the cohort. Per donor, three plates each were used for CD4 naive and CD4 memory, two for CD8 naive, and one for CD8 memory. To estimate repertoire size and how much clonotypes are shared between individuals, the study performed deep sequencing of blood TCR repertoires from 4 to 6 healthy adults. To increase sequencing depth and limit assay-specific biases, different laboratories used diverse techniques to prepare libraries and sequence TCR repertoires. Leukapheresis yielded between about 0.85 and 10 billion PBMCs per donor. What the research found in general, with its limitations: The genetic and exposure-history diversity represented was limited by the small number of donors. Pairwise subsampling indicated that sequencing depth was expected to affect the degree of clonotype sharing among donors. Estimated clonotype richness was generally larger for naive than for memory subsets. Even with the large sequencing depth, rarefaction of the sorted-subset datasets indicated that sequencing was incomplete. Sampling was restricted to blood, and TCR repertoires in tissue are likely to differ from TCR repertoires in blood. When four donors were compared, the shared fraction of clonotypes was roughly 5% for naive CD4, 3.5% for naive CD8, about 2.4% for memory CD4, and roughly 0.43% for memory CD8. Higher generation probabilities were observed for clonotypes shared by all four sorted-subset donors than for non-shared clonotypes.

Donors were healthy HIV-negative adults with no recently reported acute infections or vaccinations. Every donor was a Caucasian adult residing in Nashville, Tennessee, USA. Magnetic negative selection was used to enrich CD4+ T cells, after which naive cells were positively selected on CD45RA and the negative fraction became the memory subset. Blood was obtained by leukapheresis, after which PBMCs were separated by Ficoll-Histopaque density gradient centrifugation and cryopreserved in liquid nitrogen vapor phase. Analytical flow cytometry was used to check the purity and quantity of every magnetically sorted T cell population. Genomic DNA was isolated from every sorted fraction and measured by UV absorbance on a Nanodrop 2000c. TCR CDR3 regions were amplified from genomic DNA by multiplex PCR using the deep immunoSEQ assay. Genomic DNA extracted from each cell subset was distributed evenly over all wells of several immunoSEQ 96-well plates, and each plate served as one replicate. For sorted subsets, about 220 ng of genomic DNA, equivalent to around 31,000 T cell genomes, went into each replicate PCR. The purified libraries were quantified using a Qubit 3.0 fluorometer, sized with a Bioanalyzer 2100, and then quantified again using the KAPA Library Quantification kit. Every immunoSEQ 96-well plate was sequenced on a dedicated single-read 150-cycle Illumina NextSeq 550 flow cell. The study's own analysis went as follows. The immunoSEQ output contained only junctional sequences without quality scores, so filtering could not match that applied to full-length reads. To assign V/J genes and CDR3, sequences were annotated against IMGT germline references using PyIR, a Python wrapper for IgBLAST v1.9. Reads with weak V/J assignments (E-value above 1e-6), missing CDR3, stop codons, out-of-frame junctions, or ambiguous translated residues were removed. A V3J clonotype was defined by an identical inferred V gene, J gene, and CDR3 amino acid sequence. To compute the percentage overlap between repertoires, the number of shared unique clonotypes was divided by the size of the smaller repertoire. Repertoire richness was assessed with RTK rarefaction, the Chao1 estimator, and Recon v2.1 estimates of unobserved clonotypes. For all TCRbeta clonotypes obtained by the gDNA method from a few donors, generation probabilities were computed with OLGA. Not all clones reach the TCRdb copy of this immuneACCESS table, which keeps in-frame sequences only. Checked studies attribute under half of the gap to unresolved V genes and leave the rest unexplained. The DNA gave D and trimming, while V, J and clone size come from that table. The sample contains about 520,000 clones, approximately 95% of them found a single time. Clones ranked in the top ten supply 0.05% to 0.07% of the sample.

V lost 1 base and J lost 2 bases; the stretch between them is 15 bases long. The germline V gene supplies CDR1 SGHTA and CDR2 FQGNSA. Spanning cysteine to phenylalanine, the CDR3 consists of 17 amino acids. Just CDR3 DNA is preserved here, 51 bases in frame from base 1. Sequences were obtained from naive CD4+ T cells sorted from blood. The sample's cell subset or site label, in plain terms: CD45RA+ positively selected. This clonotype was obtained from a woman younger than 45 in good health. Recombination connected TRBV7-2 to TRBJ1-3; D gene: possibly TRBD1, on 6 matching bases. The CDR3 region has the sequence CASSLVGGQLTGNTIYF. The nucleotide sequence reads TGTGCCAGCAGCTTAGTGGGGGGGCAGTTAACTGGAAACACCATATATTTT.